This T cell receptor beta chain derives from a study of post-analysis software for immune sequencing data. Study-level results: Compared against controls, patients with multiple sclerosis displayed significantly lower normalized Chao1 diversity. Among roughly five TRBV segments more frequent in patients than controls were TRBV5-6, TRBV5-1 and TRBV20-1.

A remark on this clonotype: Its antigen remains unknown.

Carried by the TCR beta cDNA libraries were unique molecular identifiers. Each CDR3 protein gets one entry after TCRdb re-called the PCR reads with MiXCR. Here the sample spans around 770,000 distinct CDR3 sequences, around 46% being singletons. The CDR3 length is 12 residues. Trimming shortened V by 5 bases and J by 3 bases, and 8 bases separated the two germline ends. Germline V gene lookup returns CDR1 MNHNS and CDR2 SASEGT. V and J are TRBV6-1 and TRBJ2-7; no definite D call. This clonotype was sampled from a girl aged 10-17 years with multiple sclerosis. Source material: blood. The CDR3 DNA follows: TGTGCCAGCAGTTTCCAGGACTACGAGCAGTACTTC. It encodes CASSFQDYEQYF.